This T cell receptor beta chain was profiled in a study of cytomegalovirus exposure and HLA in healthy donors. The overall study: Early on, a data release was issued that held 80 million to 90 million unique TCRs from HLA-typed donors. General study findings and limits: HLA alleles were associated with 15,000 to 20,000 TCR beta sequences in a later analysis at 0.05 false discovery rate.

Concerning this clone itself: Its target is unknown. The sample contains more than one DNA sequence encoding this CDR3.

The CDR3 consists of 12 residues. The PCR ran on 60 Vbeta and 13 Jbeta primers. Sequencing used immunoSEQ multiplex PCR; TCRdb keeps in-frame clones, though not all of them. Among 150,000 to 200,000 clones listed, 75% to 80% were seen once. This clonotype was sampled from a woman in her twenties or thirties in good health and CMV-seropositive. The sample was PBMCs. J is TRBJ1-2 and V is TRBV21-1; the table's D call, TRBD1, has no DNA check behind it. TRBV21-1 is a pseudogene. CDR3 in amino acids: CASRGQVYGYTF. Here the CDR3 DNA reads TGTGCCAGCAGAGGACAGGTCTATGGCTACACCTTC.